The 16 T cell receptor beta chains given below trace back to one sample, sequenced in a study of blood T cell repertoires in COVID-19. The method was immunoSEQ multiplex PCR; TCRdb's version includes in-frame clones alone and lacks a portion of them. There are about 160,000 clones in the sample; about 87% occur only once, and less than 5% lies in the top ten. The sequencing input was peripheral blood. Source of these receptors: a woman aged 60-75 years who had recovered from COVID-19.

The chain joins TRBV6-4 to TRBJ2-3, with TRBD2 identical over 10 bases. Losses at the gene ends were 6 bases for V and 5 bases for J; bases not matched to a gene: 5. There are 14 residues in the CDR3. From germline, CDR1 is MRHNA and CDR2 SNTAGT. CDR3 nucleotides: TGTGCCAGCAGAGCGGGGGGGCGCGGAGATACGCAGTATTTT. This encodes CASRAGGRGDTQYF.

The chain employs TRBV5-6 and TRBJ1-4; 8 bases map to TRBD1. Germline CDR1 reads SGHDT; CDR2 reads YYEEEE. This CDR3 has 15 residues. The V gene end was trimmed by 1 base and the J gene end by 6 bases; junction bases not matched to a gene: 5. The CDR3 DNA is TGTGCCAGCAGCTTGAGGACAGGGTTTTATGAAAAACTGTTTTTT. It is translated as CASSLRTGFYEKLFF.

The CDR3 nucleotides read TGTGCCAGCAGTCTACAGGGGGCACGAACTGAAGCTTTCTTT. It encodes CASSLQGARTEAFF. The rearrangement joins TRBV28 to TRBJ1-1, with 9 bases identical to TRBD1. This CDR3 comprises 14 residues. V was pared by 5 bases and J by 5 bases, with 6 bases of the junction left unmatched. Germline V gives CDR1 MDHEN, CDR2 SYDVKM.

The rearrangement uses TRBV9 and TRBJ2-3, with D tentatively TRBD2 (5 bases). V was cut by 1 base and J by 2 bases, with 11 bases left in between. The germline CDR1 and CDR2 sequences are SGDLS and YYNGEE. This CDR3 has 15 residues. The CDR3 sequence: CASSVSGGPTDTQYF. The CDR3 nucleotides read TGTGCCAGCAGCGTATCTGGCGGGCCCACAGATACGCAGTATTTT.

Only a few counts were recorded for this clone. This rearrangement joins TRBV6-2 or TRBV6-3 to TRBJ2-5, with 7 bases matching TRBD2. CDR1 and CDR2 (germline): MNHEY, SVGEGT. The V gene end was trimmed by 2 bases and the J gene end by 5 bases; junction bases not matched to a gene: 8. CDR3 length: 15 amino acids. This CDR3 is CASSYGGGRQETQYF. The CDR3 DNA is TGTGCCAGCAGTTACGGCGGGGGAAGGCAGGAGACCCAGTACTTC.

This chain's CDR3 is CASSPDSLSGNTIYF. Here the CDR3 DNA reads TGTGCCAGCTCACCGGACAGCCTCTCTGGAAACACCATATATTTT. This rearrangement joins TRBV18 to TRBJ1-3; TRBD1 might be the D (6 bases). The CDR3 covers 15 residues. CDR1 is KGHSH, CDR2 LQKENI, per germline. V lost 3 bases and J lost 0, with 9 bases in between.

The chain links TRBV11-2 to TRBJ1-1; 7 bases are shared with TRBD1. The junction had 13 bases not matched to a gene; V was cut back by 5 bases and J by 4 bases. The CDR3 totals 16 residues. Germline V gives CDR1 SGHAT, CDR2 FQNNGV. The CDR3 is CASSLRRQGSGTEAFF. CDR3 DNA: TGTGCCAGCAGCCTCCGCCGACAGGGTTCGGGCACTGAAGCTTTCTTT.

The gene calls are TRBV4-1 and TRBJ1-1; D perhaps matches TRBD1 (5 bases). Germline CDR1 MGHRA, CDR2 YSYEKL. The CDR3 is made up of 19 amino acids. V lost 4 bases and J 5 bases, leaving 29 bases between the germline ends. This chain's CDR3 is CASSRKGLTHGGSVTEAFF. CDR3 sequence (DNA): TGCGCCAGCAGCCGGAAGGGACTTACGCATGGGGGATCGGTGACTGAAGCTTTCTTT.

This chain connects TRBV3-1 (or the pseudogene TRBV3-2) to TRBJ1-2; D is ambiguous. The germline V gene has CDR1 LGHDT and CDR2 YNNKEL (reference sequence). The CDR3 consists of 15 residues. The V end was cut by 1 base, the J end by 5 bases, with 14 bases between. CDR3 sequence reads: CASSQGFLEAYGYTF. CDR3 sequence (DNA): TGTGCCAGCAGCCAAGGGTTTCTAGAGGCATATGGCTACACCTTC.

The chain carries TRBV5-1 and TRBJ1-4; D remains ambiguous. V lost 4 bases to trimming and J lost 5 bases, with 15 bases between them. The CDR3 spans 15 residues. Germline values: CDR1 SGHRS, CDR2 YFSETQ. The CDR3 coding sequence is TGCGCCAGCAGCCTCGGGGAATTGAGAAATGAAAAACTGTTTTTT. Translated: CASSLGELRNEKLFF.

The chain combines TRBV28 with TRBJ2-7; a weak D match, TRBD2 (5 bases). Germline lookup yields CDR1 MDHEN and CDR2 SYDVKM. V was pared by 7 bases and J by 4 bases, with 20 bases between. This CDR3 is built from 15 residues. Written as DNA, the CDR3 is TGTGCCAGCATTCCTGCCGGGAAGGGAAGATACGAGCAGTACTTC. Its protein is CASIPAGKGRYEQYF.

The chain is built from TRBV11-3 and TRBJ2-2; D is perhaps TRBD2 (5 bases). This CDR3 is 15 amino acids long. In germline, CDR1 is SGHNT, CDR2 YENEEA. V lost 8 bases and J lost 5, with 18 bases in between. CDR3 nucleotide sequence: TGTGCCAGCGCATCCGGGAATGTCGGAACCGGGGAGCTGTTTTTT. It is translated as CASASGNVGTGELFF.

This CDR3 reads CASSFFGQGASNQPQHF. CDR3 DNA sequence: TGTGCCAGCAGCTTTTTCGGACAGGGGGCGAGCAATCAGCCCCAGCATTTT. This chain uses TRBV5-8 with TRBJ1-5; 11 positions match TRBD1. The germline V gene has CDR1 SGHTS and CDR2 YDEGEE. The CDR3 sequence is 17 residues long. The trim removed 2 bases at V and 1 base at J, leaving 5 bases unmatched.

This clone came up once. The V call is TRBV11-3, the J call TRBJ2-1, with a possible D match to TRBD2 (5 bases). V was pared by 5 bases and J by 0 bases, with 14 bases between. This CDR3 region has 16 residues. CDR1 and CDR2 from the germline V gene are SGHNT and YENEEA. CDR3 region: CASSGGDSSSYNEQFF. The CDR3 DNA follows: TGTGCCAGCAGCGGAGGAGACTCAAGCTCCTACAATGAGCAGTTCTTC.

This chain connects TRBV14 to TRBJ1-2, with TRBD1 identical over 7 bases. Losses at the gene ends were 0 bases for V and 4 bases for J; bases not matched to a gene: 5. The CDR3 spans 15 residues. Germline loops: CDR1 SGHDN, CDR2 FVKESK. The CDR3, as DNA: TGTGCCAGCAGCCAAGAATACAGGGGAGGCTATGGCTACACCTTC. Amino acids: CASSQEYRGGYGYTF.

This clone showed up just once. V is TRBV4-2 and J is TRBJ2-1; TRBD2 agrees at 8 bases. This CDR3 region has 13 residues. Germline values: CDR1 LGHNA, CDR2 YNFKEQ. J lost 9 bases, V lost 4 bases, and 5 bases had no gene match. This chain's CDR3 is CASSPGLAAEQFF. The CDR3 region has the DNA TGTGCCAGCAGCCCAGGACTAGCCGCTGAGCAGTTCTTC.